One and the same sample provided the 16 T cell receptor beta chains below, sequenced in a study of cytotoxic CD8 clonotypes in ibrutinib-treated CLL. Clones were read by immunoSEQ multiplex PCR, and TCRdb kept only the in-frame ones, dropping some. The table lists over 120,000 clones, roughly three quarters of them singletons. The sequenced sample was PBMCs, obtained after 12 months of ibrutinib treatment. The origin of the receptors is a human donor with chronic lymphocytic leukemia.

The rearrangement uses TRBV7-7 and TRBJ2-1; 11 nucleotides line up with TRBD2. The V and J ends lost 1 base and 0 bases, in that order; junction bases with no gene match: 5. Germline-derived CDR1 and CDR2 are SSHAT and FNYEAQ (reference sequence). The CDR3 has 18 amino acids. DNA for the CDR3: TGTGCCAGCAGCTTAGACGGGACTAGCGGTAGCTCCTACAATGAGCAGTTCTTC. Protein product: CASSLDGTSGSSYNEQFF.

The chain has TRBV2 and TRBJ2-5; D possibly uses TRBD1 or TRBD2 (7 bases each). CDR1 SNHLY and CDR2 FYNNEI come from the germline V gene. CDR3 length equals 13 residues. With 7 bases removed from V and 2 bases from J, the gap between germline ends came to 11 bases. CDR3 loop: CASTGGQQETQYF. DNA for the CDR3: TGTGCCAGCACGGGGGGACAGCAAGAGACCCAGTACTTC. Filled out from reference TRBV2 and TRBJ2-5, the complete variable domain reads EPEVTQTPSHQVTQMGQEVILRCVPISNHLYFYWYRQILGQKVEFLVSFYNNEISEKSEIFDDQFSVERPDGSNFTLKIRSTKLEDSAMYFCASTGGQQETQYFGPGTRLLVL.

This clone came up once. The CDR3 DNA sequence: TGTGCCAGCAGTTACGGGACTAGCACGGGCGGGGAGCTGTTTTTT. Its protein product is CASSYGTSTGGELFF. This sequence joins TRBV6-6 and TRBJ2-2, with 9 bases lining up with TRBD2. The CDR3 is 15 amino acids. CDR1 MNHNY and CDR2 SVGAGI come from the germline V gene (reference sequence). The trim removed 2 bases at V and 7 bases at J, leaving 5 bases unmatched.

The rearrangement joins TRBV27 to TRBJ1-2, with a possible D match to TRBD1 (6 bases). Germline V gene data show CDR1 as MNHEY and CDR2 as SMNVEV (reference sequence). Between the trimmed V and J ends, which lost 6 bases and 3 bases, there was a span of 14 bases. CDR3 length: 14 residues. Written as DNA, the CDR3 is TGTGCCAGCAGGGGGGGCGCCGACGACTATGGCTACACCTTC. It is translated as CASRGGADDYGYTF.

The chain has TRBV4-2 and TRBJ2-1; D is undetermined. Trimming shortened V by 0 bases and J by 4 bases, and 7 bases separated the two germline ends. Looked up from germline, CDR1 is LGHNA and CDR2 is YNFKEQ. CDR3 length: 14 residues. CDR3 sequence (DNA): TGTGCCAGCAGCCAAGATCGTGAATACAATGAGCAGTTCTTC. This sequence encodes CASSQDREYNEQFF.

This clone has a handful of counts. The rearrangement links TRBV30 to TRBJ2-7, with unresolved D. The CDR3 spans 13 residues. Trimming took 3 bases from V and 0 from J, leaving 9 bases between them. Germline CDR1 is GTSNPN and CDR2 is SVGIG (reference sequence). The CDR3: CAWSSLSSYEQYF. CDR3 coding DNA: TGTGCCTGGAGCTCTCTAAGCTCCTACGAGCAGTACTTC.

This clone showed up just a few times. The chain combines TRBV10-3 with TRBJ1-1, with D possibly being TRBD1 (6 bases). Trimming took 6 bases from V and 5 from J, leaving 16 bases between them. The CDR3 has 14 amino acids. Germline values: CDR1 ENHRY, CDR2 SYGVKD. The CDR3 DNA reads TGTGCCATCAGCCGGGACAAGGCAGTTACTGAAGCTTTCTTT. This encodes CAISRDKAVTEAFF.

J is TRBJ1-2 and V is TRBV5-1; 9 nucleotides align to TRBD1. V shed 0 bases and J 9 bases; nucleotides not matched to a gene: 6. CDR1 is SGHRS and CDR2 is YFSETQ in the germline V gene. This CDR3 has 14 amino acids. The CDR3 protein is CASSLEIGQGRYTF. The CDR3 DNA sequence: TGCGCCAGCAGCTTGGAGATTGGACAGGGGCGCTACACCTTC.

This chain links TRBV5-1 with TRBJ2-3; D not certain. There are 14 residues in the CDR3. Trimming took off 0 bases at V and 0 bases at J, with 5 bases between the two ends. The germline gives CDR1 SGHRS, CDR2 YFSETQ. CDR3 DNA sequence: TGCGCCAGCAGCTTGGAGCGTAGCACAGATACGCAGTATTTT. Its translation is CASSLERSTDTQYF.

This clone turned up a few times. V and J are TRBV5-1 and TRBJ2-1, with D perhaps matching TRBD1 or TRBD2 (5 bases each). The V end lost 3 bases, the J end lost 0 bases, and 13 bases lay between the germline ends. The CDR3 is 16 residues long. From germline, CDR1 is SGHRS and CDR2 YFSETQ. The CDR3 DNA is TGCGCCAGCAGCTCGCTACCCGGGACCTCCTACAATGAGCAGTTCTTC. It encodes CASSSLPGTSYNEQFF. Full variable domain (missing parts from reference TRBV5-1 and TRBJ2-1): KAGVTQTPRYLIKTRGQQVTLSCSPISGHRSVSWYQQTPGQGLQFLFEYFSETQRNKGNFPGRFSGRQFSNSRSEMNVSTLELGDSALYLCASSSLPGTSYNEQFFGPGTRLTVL.

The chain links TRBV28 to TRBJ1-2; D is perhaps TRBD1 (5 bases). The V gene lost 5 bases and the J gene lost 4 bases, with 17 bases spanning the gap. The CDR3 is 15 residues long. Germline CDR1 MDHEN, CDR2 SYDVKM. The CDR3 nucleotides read TGTGCCAGCAGTCCGCTCCCCCGGACAACCTATGGCTACACCTTC. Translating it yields CASSPLPRTTYGYTF.

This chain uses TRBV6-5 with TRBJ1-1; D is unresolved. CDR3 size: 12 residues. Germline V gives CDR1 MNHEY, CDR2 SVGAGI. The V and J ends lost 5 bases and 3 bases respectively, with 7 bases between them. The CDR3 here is CASSHLDTEAFF. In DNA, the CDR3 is TGTGCCAGCAGTCACCTTGACACTGAAGCTTTCTTT.

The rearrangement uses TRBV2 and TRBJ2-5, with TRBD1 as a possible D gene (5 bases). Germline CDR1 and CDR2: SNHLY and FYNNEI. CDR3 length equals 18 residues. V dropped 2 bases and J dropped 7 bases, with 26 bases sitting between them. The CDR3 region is CASSERTMLTIDWGTQYF. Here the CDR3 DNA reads TGTGCCAGCAGTGAACGGACAATGCTAACCATAGACTGGGGGACCCAGTACTTC.

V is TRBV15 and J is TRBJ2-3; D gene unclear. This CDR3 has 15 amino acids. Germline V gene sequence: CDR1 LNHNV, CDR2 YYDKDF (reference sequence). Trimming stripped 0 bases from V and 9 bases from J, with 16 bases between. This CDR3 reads CATSRDRVRAGTQYF. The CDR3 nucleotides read TGTGCCACCAGCAGAGATCGCGTACGCGCAGGAACGCAGTATTTT. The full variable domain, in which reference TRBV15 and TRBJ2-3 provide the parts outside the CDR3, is DAMVIQNPRYQVTQFGKPVTLSCSQTLNHNVMYWYQQKSSQAPKLLFHYYDKDFNNEADTPDNFQSRRPNTSFCFLDIRSPGLGDTAMYLCATSRDRVRAGTQYFGPGTRLTVL.

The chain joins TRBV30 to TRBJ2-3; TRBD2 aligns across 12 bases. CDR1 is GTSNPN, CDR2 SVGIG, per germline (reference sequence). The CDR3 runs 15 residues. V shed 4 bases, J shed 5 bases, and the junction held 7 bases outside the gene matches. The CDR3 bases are TGTGCCTGGAAAAGACTAGCGGGAGTTGGAGATACGCAGTATTTT. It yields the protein CAWKRLAGVGDTQYF.

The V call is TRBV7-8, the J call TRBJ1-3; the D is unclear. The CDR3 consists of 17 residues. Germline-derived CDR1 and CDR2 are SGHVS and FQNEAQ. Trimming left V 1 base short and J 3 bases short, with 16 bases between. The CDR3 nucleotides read TGTGCCAGCAGCTTAGGTTCCATGACGGCGGGTGGAAACACCATATATTTT. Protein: CASSLGSMTAGGNTIYF.